This T cell receptor (beta chain) was observed in a study of blood T cell repertoires in COVID-19. In the study overall: Whether acute or convalescent, the COVID-19 samples came from the United States, Italy and Spain. Nucleic acid was either cDNA or gDNA, and it came from T cells, B-cell-depleted T cells, or PBMCs.

Original analysis: Cell counts per sample came from amplifying reference gene primers. Only in-frame clones appear in the TCRdb table, and some are missing; sequencing was by immunoSEQ multiplex PCR. That table supplies the V and J calls and clone size; D and trimming were determined from the DNA. The data show about 210,000 clones, about four fifths seen once. V was shortened by 6 bases and J by 2 bases, with 20 bases between the two germline ends. From germline, CDR1 is MGHDK and CDR2 SYGVNS. The CDR3 consists of 16 residues. Sequencing was carried out using peripheral blood. This clonotype originated in a woman in her thirties or forties with acute or convalescent COVID-19. The rearrangement uses TRBV25-1 and TRBJ2-7; TRBD2 is a possible D gene (7 bases). The CDR3 region is CASSRTAGGQAYEQYF. The CDR3 DNA reads as TGTGCCAGCAGCCGAACGGCCGGGGGGCAGGCCTACGAGCAGTACTTC.